Sequencing of this TCR beta chain was carried out in a study of control samples from healthy donors and cancer patients. Libraries were prepared by immunoSEQ multiplex PCR; TCRdb keeps only in-frame clonotypes and omits some of them. The data hold about 150,000 clones, with 94% observed a single time. CDR1 is MNHNS, CDR2 SASEGT, per germline. The V end was cut by 3 bases, the J end by 1 base, with 14 bases between. The length of the CDR3 is 16 residues. Sequencing was done on a sample of blood. The rearrangement uses TRBV6-1 and TRBJ2-3, with TRBD2 as a possible D gene (6 bases). The clonotype originates from a man aged 40-50 years in good health. In DNA, the CDR3 is TGTGCCAGCAGTGACCACATGGCTAGCGGCACAGATACGCAGTATTTT. This encodes CASSDHMASGTDTQYF.